This TCR beta chain was documented in a study of T cells in Graves' hyperthyroidism and ophthalmopathy. Whole-study results and caveats: Ophthalmopathy, as predicted by the model, came a median roughly 6.3 months after the prediction.

The CDR3 has 17 amino acids. Germline CDR1 MNHNS, CDR2 SASEGT. Between the trimmed V and J ends, which lost 4 bases and 0 bases, there was a span of 16 bases. This clonotype was seen repeatedly, ten times or more. Antigen specificity is unknown. Absence of ophthalmopathy progression within 18 months defined stable Graves' hyperthyroidism. These patients, aged 18 to 65, had recently diagnosed hyperthyroidism lasting under 2 months. Diagnoses were made from clinical symptoms, serum measures (thyroxine and TRAb), thyroid ultrasound and orbital computed tomography. TCR beta CDR3 region amplification was performed from RNA transcripts. When the TCR CDR3 underwent first-round RT-PCR, the HTBI primer set was used. Using its own MiXCR run on the multiplex PCR reads, TCRdb lists one record per CDR3 protein. The sample has 250,000 to 350,000 distinct CDR3 sequences, around 16% seen once.

Specimen: blood. This clonotype originated in a man younger than 40 with Graves' hyperthyroidism. The J gene is TRBJ1-5, the V gene TRBV6-1; D unclear. The CDR3 DNA reads as TGTGCCAGCAGTGGGTTGTGGGGATCGGATAGCAATCAGCCCCAGCATTTT. This encodes CASSGLWGSDSNQPQHF.